This T cell receptor (beta chain) was captured by sequencing in a study of shared clonotypes between healthy human individuals. Overall study findings and caveats: Rarefaction gave evidence that sorted-subset sequencing remained incomplete despite large depth. In general, naive subsets displayed greater estimated richness than memory subsets did. Roughly 4.7% was the fraction of naive CD4 clonotypes found shared across several donors.

Adults of Caucasian background living in Nashville, Tennessee made up all donors. The protocol was immunoSEQ multiplex PCR, while the TCRdb copy is restricted to in-frame clones and leaves out a portion. The sample yields about 710,000 clones, 73% seen once. For this clone: Its specificity is unknown.

V shed 0 bases and J shed 8 bases, with 10 bases lying between them. Germline values: CDR1 SGHDN, CDR2 FVKESK. CDR3 size: 14 residues. This TCR was sampled from a woman in her 30s in good health. The chain carries TRBV14 and TRBJ2-2; D not certain. What was sequenced was memory CD4+ T cells sorted from blood. Subset meaning: CD45RA-negative fraction. The CDR3 loop reads CASSQDLIRGELFF. The CDR3, as DNA: TGTGCCAGCAGCCAAGATTTAATTCGGGGGGAGCTGTTTTTT.